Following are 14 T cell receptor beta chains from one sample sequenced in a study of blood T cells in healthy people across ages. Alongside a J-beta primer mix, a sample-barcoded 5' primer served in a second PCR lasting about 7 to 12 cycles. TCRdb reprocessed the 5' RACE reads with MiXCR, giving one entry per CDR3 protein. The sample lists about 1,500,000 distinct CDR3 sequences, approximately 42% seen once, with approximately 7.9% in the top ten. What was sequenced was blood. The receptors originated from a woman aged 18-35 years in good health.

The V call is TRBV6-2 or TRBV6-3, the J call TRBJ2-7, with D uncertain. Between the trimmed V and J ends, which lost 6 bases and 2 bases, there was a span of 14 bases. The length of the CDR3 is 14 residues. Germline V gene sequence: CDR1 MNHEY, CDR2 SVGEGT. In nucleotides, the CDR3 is TGTGCCAGCAGCTTGGACCCTTTGCCCTACGAGCAGTACTTC. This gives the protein CASSLDPLPYEQYF.

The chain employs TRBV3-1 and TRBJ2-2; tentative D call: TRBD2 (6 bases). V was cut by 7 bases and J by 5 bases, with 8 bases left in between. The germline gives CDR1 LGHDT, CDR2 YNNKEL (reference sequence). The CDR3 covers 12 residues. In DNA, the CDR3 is TGTGCCAGCACGGGGGTTACCGGGGAGCTGTTTTTT. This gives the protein CASTGVTGELFF. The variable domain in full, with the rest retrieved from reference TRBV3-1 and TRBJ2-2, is DTAVSQTPKYLVTQMGNDKSIKCEQNLGHDTMYWYKQDSKKFLKIMFSYNNKELIINETVPNRFSPKSPDKAHLNLHINSLELGDSAVYFCASTGVTGELFFGEGSRLTVL.

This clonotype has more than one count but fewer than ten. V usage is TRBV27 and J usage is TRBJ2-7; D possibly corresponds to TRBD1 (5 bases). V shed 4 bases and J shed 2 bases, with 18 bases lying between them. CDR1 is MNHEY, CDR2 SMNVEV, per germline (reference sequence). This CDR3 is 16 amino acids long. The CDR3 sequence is CASSSTPQGITYEQYF. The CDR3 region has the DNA TGTGCCAGCAGTTCCACTCCCCAGGGTATCACCTACGAGCAGTACTTC.

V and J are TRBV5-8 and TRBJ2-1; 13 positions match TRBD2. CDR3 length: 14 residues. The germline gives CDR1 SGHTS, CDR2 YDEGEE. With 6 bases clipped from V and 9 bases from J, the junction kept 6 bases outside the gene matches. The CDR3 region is CASILAGGLGEQFF. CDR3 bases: TGTGCCAGCATACTAGCGGGGGGGCTAGGTGAGCAGTTCTTC.

The DNA for the CDR3 is TGCAGTGCTAGACACAGCGGGGGGGCAGATACGCAGTATTTT. Its translation: CSARHSGGADTQYF. The chain carries TRBV20-1 and TRBJ2-3; 10 bases match TRBD2. CDR1 and CDR2 (germline): DFQATT, SNEGSKA (reference sequence). This CDR3 has 14 residues. J was trimmed by 4 bases and V by 2 bases; bases with no gene match: 3.

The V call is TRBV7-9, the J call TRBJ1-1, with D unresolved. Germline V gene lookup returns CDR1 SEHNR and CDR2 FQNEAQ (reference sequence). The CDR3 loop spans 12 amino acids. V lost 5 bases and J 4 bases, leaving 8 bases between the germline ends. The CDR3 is CASSPKPTEAFF. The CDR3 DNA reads TGTGCCAGCAGCCCCAAACCCACTGAAGCTTTCTTT. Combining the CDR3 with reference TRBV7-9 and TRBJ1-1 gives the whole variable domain DTGVSQNPRHKITKRGQNVTFRCDPISEHNRLYWYRQTLGQGPEFLTYFQNEAQLEKSRLLSDRFSAERPKGSFSTLEIQRTEQGDSAMYLCASSPKPTEAFFGQGTRLTVV.

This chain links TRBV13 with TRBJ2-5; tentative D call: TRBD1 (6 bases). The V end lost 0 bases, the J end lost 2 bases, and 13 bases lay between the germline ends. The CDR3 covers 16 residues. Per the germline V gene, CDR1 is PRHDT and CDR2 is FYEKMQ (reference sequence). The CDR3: CASSLGPAGEQETQYF. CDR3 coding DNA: TGTGCCAGCAGCTTAGGCCCGGCAGGGGAGCAAGAGACCCAGTACTTC.

The CDR3 loop is CASSSHGTANQETQYF. In nucleotides, the CDR3 is TGTGCCAGCAGCTCCCACGGGACGGCGAACCAAGAGACCCAGTACTTC. This sequence joins TRBV5-5 and TRBJ2-5; D may correspond to TRBD1 or TRBD2 (5 bases each). CDR3 length: 16 amino acids. Germline CDR1 SGHKS, CDR2 YYEKEE (reference sequence). Trimming pared 3 bases from V and 0 bases from J, leaving 15 bases between.

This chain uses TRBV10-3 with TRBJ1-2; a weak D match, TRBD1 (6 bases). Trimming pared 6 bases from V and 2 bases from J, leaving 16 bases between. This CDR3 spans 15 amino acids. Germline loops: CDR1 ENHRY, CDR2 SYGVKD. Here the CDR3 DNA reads TGTGCCATCAGCGACCAGGGAGGGGGGAACTATGGCTACACCTTC. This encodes CAISDQGGGNYGYTF.

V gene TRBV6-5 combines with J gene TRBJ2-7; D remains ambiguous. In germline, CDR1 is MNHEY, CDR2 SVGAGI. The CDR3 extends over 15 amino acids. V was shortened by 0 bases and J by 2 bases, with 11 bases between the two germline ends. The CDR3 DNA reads TGTGCCAGCAGTTACTCCCTAGTAGGGCCCTACGAGCAGTACTTC. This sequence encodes CASSYSLVGPYEQYF.

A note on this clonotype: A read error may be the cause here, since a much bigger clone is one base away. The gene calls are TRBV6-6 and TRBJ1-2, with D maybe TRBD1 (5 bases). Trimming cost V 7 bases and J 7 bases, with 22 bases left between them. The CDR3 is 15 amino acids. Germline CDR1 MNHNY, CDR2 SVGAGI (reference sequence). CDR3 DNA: TGTGCCAGCATTCCCATAGCGGACGGGGCGGGTGGCTACACCTTC. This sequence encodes CASIPIADGAGGYTF.

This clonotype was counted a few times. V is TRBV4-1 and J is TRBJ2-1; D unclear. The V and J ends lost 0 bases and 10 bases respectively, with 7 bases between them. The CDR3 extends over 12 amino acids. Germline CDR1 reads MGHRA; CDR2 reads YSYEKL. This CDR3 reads CASSQDDREQFF. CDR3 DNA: TGCGCCAGCAGCCAAGATGATCGGGAGCAGTTCTTC.

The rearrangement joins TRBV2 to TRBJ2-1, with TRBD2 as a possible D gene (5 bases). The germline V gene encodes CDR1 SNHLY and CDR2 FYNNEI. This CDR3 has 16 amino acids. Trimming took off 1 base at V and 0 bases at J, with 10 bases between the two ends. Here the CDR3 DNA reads TGTGCCAGCAGTGAAGTCCCGACTACCTCCTACAATGAGCAGTTCTTC. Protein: CASSEVPTTSYNEQFF.

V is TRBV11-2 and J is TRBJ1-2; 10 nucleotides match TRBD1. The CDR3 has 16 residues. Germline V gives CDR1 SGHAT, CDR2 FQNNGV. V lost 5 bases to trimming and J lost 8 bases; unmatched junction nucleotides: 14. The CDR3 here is CASSLGTGAFTEGYTF. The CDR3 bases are TGTGCCAGCAGCCTTGGGACAGGGGCCTTCACGGAAGGCTACACCTTC.